Listed here are 3 T cell receptor beta chains from one sample, sequenced in a study of T cell changes during pregnancy in multiple sclerosis (dated by TCRdb to the late 2010s). Receptors were amplified or captured by the immunoSEQ multiplex PCR assay. The table comes from immuneACCESS by way of TCRdb, which keeps in-frame sequences with V and J called. Part of the clones is missing from these tables; in studies checked, under half for an unresolved V gene and the rest for unknown reasons. The sample includes about 22,000 clones, with 75% to 95% observed a single time. 0.6% to 0.7% of the sample belongs to the ten largest clones. The sample consisted of CD4+ T cells from peripheral blood mononuclear cells, taken in the third trimester of pregnancy. All receptors derive from a female donor in good health, enrolled as a control in a pregnancy study.

This chain uses TRBV19 with TRBJ2-7; 9 bases are shared with TRBD1. The CDR3 totals 15 residues. CDR1 and CDR2 from the germline V gene are LNHDA and SQIVND (reference sequence). With V trimmed by 5 bases and J by 6 bases, 11 bases remained unmatched. In DNA, the CDR3 is TGTGCCAGTAGTCCCGGGACAGGGAGCAGGGCCGAGCAGTACTTC. Protein sequence: CASSPGTGSRAEQYF.

This clone was seen just once. The chain links TRBV19 to TRBJ1-6, with TRBD1 matching over 9 bases. Germline lookup yields CDR1 LNHDA and CDR2 SQIVND (reference sequence). The J segment lost 6 bases and the V segment lost 6 bases, leaving 18 bases of the junction unmatched. CDR3 size: 19 residues. Here the CDR3 reads CASSIKQGARSFLNSPLHF. The CDR3 nucleotides are TGTGCCAGTAGCATAAAACAGGGGGCACGGTCTTTCCTTAATTCACCCCTCCACTTT. Using reference TRBV19 and TRBJ1-6 for the parts outside the CDR3, the full variable domain is DGGITQSPKYLFRKEGQNVTLSCEQNLNHDAMYWYRQDPGQGLRLIYYSQIVNDFQKGDIAEGYSVSREKKESFPLTVTSAQKNPTAFYLCASSIKQGARSFLNSPLHFGNGTRLTVT.

The chain recombines TRBV19 with TRBJ2-3, with 9 bases that match TRBD1. This CDR3 comprises 16 residues. The V gene's germline CDR1 is LNHDA and CDR2 SQIVND (reference sequence). Germline trimming cut 2 bases from V and 6 bases from J; bases unmatched to any gene: 9. CDR3 bases: TGTGCCAGTAGTATATCTACAGGGGGCGAGTACGATACGCAGTATTTT. It encodes CASSISTGGEYDTQYF.